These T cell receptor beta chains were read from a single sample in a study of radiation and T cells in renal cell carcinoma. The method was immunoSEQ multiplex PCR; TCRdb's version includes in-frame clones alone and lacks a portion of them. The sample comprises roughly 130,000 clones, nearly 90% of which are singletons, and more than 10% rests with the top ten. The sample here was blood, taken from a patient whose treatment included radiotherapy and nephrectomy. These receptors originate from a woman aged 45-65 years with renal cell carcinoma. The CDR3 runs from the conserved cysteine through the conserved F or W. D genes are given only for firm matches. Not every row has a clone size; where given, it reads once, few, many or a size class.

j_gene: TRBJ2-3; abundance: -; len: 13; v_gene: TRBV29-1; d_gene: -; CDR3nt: TGCAGCGTTCTCGAGGGGGGCGGAGATACGCAGTATTTT; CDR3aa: CSVLEGGGDTQYF
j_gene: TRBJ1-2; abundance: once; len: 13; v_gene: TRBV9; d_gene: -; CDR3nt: TGTGCCAGCAGCGTAGACAGGTTTAACGGCTACACCTTC; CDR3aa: CASSVDRFNGYTF
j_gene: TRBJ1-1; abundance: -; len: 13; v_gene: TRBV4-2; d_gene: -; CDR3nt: TGTGCCAGCAGCCAAGATAAAGGGGAAAGAGCTTTCTTT; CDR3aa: CASSQDKGERAFF
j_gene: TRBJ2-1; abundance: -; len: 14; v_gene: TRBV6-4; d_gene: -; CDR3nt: TGTGCCAGCAGTGTTGAGGACAGAAGCAATGAGCAGTTCTTC; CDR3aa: CASSVEDRSNEQFF
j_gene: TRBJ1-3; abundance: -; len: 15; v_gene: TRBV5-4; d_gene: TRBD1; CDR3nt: TGTGCCAGCAGCGCCGGGACAGCCTCTGGAAACACCATATATTTT; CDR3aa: CASSAGTASGNTIYF
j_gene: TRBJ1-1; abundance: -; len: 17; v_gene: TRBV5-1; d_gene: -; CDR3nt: TGCGCCAGCAGTTCGTCTCAGTCGACCGGGGAGAACACTGAAGCTTTCTTT; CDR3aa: CASSSSQSTGENTEAFF
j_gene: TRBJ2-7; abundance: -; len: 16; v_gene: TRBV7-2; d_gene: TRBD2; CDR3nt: TGTGCCAGCAGCTCGGATTTAGCGGGGGGCTCCTACGAGCAGTACTTC; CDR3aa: CASSSDLAGGSYEQYF
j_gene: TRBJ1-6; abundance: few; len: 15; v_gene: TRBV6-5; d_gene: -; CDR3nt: TGTGCCAGCAGTTACTCGGGGGGTAATAATTCACCCCTCCACTTT; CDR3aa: CASSYSGGNNSPLHF
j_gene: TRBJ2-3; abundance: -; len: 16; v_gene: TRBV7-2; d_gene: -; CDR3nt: TGTGCCAGCAGCCTTACCAGGGGACAAGGCACAGATACGCAGTATTTT; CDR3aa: CASSLTRGQGTDTQYF
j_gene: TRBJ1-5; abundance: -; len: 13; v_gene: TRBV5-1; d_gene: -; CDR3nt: TGCGCCAGCAGCTTGGAGGTAGACCAGCCCCAGCATTTT; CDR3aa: CASSLEVDQPQHF
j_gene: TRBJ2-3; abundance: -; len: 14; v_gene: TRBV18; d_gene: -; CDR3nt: TGTGCCAGCTCACCTAGTCGAGACACAGATACGCAGTATTTT; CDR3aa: CASSPSRDTDTQYF
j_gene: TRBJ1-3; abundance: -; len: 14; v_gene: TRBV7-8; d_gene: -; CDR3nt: TGTGCCAGCAGCGACCACAGGGTTCGAAACACCATATATTTT; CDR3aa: CASSDHRVRNTIYF
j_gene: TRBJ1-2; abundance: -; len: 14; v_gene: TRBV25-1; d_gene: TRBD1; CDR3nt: TGTGCCAGCAGTGAATGGGGACAGGGTCATGGCTACACCTTC; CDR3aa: CASSEWGQGHGYTF
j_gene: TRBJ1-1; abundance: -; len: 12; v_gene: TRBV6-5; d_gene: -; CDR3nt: TGTGCCAGCAGAAGGGGTGCTGGTGAAGCTTTCTTT; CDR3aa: CASRRGAGEAFF
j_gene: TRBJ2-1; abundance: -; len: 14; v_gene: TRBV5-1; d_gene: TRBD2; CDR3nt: TGCGCCAGCAGCTGGGAACAGCGGGGGGATGAGCAGTTCTTC; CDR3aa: CASSWEQRGDEQFF
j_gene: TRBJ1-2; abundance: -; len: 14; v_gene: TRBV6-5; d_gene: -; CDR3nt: TGTGCCAGCAGTTATAGGGGGATCGAATATGGCTACACCTTC; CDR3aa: CASSYRGIEYGYTF
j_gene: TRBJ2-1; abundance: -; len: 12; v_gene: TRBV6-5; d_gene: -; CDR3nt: TGTGCCAGCACCCCCTCCTACAATGAGCAGTTCTTC; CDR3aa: CASTPSYNEQFF
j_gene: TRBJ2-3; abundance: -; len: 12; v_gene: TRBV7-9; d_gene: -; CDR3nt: TGTGCCAGCAGGGCCGCCACAGATACGCAGTATTTT; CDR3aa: CASRAATDTQYF
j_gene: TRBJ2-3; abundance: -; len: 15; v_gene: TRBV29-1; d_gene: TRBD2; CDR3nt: TGCAGCGTTGAATTTCCTAGCGGGGGCCCAGATACGCAGTATTTT; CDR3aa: CSVEFPSGGPDTQYF
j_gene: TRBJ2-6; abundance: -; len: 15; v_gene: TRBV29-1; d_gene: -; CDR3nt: TGCAGCGTTGAATCACCCTTCTCTGGGGCCAACGTCCTGACTTTC; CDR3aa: CSVESPFSGANVLTF
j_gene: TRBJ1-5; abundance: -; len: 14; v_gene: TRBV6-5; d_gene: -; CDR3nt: TGTGCCAGCAGTTACGGGGGGGTAGGGCAGCCCCAGCATTTT; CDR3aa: CASSYGGVGQPQHF
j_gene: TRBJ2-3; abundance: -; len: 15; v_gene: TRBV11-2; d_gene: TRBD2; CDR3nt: TGTGCCAGCAGCTCCCTAGCGGGGGGGCCGAATACGCAGTATTTT; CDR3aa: CASSSLAGGPNTQYF
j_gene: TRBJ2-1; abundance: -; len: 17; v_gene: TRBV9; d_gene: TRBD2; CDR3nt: TGTGCCAGCAGCGTAGATCCCAGCGGGGGGGCTAACAATGAGCAGTTCTTC; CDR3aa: CASSVDPSGGANNEQFF
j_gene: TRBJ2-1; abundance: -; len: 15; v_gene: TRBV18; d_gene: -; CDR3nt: TGTGCCAGCTCACCACCAAGGACTAACTACAATGAGCAGTTCTTC; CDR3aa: CASSPPRTNYNEQFF
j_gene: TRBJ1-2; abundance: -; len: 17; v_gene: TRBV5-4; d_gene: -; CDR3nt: TGTGCCAGCAGCTTGGTAGGACGGAGCCCCACTAACTATGGCTACACCTTC; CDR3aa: CASSLVGRSPTNYGYTF
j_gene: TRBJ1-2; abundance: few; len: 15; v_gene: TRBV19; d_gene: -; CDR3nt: TGTGCCAGTAGTCCATTGGCGGGTCACCGCTATGGCTACACCTTC; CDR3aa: CASSPLAGHRYGYTF
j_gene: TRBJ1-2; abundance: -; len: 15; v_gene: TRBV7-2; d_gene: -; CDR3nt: TGTGCCAGCAGCTTAGCGAAAGGGGCGAACTATGGCTACACCTTC; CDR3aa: CASSLAKGANYGYTF
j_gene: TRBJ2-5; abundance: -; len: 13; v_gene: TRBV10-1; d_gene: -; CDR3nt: TGCGCCAGCAGTGAGTCAGGACAGGAGACCCAGTACTTC; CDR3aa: CASSESGQETQYF
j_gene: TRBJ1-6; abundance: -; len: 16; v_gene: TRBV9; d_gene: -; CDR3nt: TGTGCCAGCAGGCCTGGGACCGCTACCTATAATTCACCCCTCCACTTT; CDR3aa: CASRPGTATYNSPLHF
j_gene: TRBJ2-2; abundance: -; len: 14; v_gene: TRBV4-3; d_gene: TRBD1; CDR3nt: TGCGCCAGCAGCTCCAGGGGGTTCACCGGGGAGCTGTTTTTT; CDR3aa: CASSSRGFTGELFF
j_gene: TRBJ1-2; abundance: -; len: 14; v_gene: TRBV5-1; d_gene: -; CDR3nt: TGCGCCAGCAGCTTGGATCCGGGCTACTATGGCTACACCTTC; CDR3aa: CASSLDPGYYGYTF
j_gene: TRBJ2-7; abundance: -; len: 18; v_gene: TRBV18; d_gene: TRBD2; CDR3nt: TGTGCCAGCTCACTACTCGCCCAGCGGGGCCCTATCCCCTACGAGCAGTACTTC; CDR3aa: CASSLLAQRGPIPYEQYF
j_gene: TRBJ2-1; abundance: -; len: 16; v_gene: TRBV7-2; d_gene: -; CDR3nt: TGTGCCAGCAGCTCCATTACGGTGGGGTTATACAATGAGCAGTTCTTC; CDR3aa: CASSSITVGLYNEQFF
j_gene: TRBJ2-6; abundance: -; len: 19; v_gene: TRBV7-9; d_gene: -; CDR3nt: TGTGCCAGCAGCACCCGCCCCCTGGGGCGGTTAGAGGGGGCCAACGTCCTGACTTTC; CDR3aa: CASSTRPLGRLEGANVLTF
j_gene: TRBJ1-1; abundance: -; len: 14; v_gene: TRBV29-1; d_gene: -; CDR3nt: TGCAGCGTGAACCCAGTCAGTCTGAACACTGAAGCTTTCTTT; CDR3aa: CSVNPVSLNTEAFF
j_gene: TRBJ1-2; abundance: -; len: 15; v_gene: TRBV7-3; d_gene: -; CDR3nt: TGTGCCAGCAGCTTAAACGGGAACCTCGCTCGGGGCTACACCTTC; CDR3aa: CASSLNGNLARGYTF
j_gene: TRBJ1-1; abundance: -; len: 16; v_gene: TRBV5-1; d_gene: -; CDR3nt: TGCGCCAGCAGCCTGGGTTTTATGGGAGAGGGCACTGAAGCTTTCTTT; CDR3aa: CASSLGFMGEGTEAFF
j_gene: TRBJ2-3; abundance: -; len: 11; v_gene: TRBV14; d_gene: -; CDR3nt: TGTGCCAGCAGCCAACTCTTAACGCAGTATTTT; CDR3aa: CASSQLLTQYF
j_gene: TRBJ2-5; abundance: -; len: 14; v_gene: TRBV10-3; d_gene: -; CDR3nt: TGTGCCATCAGTGAGTCGAGGGGCCTGGAGACCCAGTACTTC; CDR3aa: CAISESRGLETQYF
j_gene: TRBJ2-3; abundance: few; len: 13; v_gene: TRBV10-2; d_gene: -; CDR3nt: TGCGCCAGCAGATGGGACCCGACAGATACGCAGTATTTT; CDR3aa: CASRWDPTDTQYF
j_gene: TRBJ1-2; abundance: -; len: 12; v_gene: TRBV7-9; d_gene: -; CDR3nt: TGTGCCAGCAGCTTACACAGCTATGGCTACACCTTC; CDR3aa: CASSLHSYGYTF
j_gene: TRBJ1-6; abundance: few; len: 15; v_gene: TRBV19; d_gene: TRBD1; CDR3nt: TGTGCCAGTAGTGCCCTGGACAGGGGAAATTCACCCCTCCACTTT; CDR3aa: CASSALDRGNSPLHF
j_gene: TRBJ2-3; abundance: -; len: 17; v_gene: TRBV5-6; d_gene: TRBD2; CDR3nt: TGTGCCAGCAGTATGGTATCCAGCGGGGGGGCTCGGAATACGCAGTATTTT; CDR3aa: CASSMVSSGGARNTQYF